What follows are 13 T cell receptor beta chains derived from one specimen sequenced in a study of regulatory T cells in long-lasting Graves disease. Time point denoted: newly diagnosed GD, antithyroid drugs for less than 3 months. From RNA extracted from PBMCs, the TCR library was made. Researchers made TCR beta libraries by using iRepertoire HTBI primers and running Arm-PCR on CDR3 regions. MiXCR was run by TCRdb on the multiplex PCR reads, yielding one entry per CDR3 protein. Counted here are about 240,000 distinct CDR3 sequences, 20% occurring once; the ten biggest clones make up around 13%. Specimen: peripheral blood mononuclear cells (PBMCs), collected at new diagnosis, from a patient treated with antithyroid drugs. These receptors were collected from a female donor with Graves disease.

Only a few counts were recorded for this clonotype. This chain uses TRBV4-3 with TRBJ1-4; no definite D call. Trimming pared 0 bases from V and 6 bases from J, leaving 11 bases between. The germline V gene encodes CDR1 LGHNA and CDR2 YSLEER. This CDR3 spans 15 amino acids. The CDR3 sequence is CASSQDSAGHEKLFF. The CDR3 coding sequence is TGCGCCAGCAGCCAAGACAGCGCGGGCCATGAAAAACTGTTTTTT.

This clonotype was counted ten times or more. The rearrangement uses TRBV6-2 or TRBV6-3 and TRBJ2-7; 8 bases line up with TRBD1. The CDR3 runs 15 residues. V shed 4 bases and J 6 bases; nucleotides not matched to a gene: 11. The germline gives CDR1 MNHEY, CDR2 SVGEGT. The CDR3 loop reads CASSSQYGQGGEQYF. In nucleotides, the CDR3 is TGTGCCAGCAGTTCTCAATATGGACAGGGAGGCGAGCAGTACTTC.

This clonotype was seen at least ten times. V and J are TRBV27 and TRBJ1-5; 8 positions agree with TRBD1. Germline CDR1 and CDR2: MNHEY and SMNVEV (reference sequence). CDR3 length: 14 residues. Trimming took 5 bases from V and 7 from J; bases not matched to a gene: 7. The DNA for the CDR3 is TGTGCCAGCAGTCCAGGACAGGGCTTCCAGCCCCAGCATTTT. Translation: CASSPGQGFQPQHF.

This clonotype has just a few counts. The genes are TRBV6-1 and TRBJ1-1; D not resolved. Germline lookup yields CDR1 MNHNS and CDR2 SASEGT. Trimming removed 7 bases at V and 4 bases at J, with 19 bases between. CDR3 length: 15 residues. The CDR3 protein is CASIFGLERGTEAFF. The CDR3 DNA reads as TGTGCCAGCATTTTCGGGTTGGAGAGAGGCACTGAAGCTTTCTTT.

This clonotype was detected many times. This chain connects TRBV19 to TRBJ1-5; D is possibly TRBD1 (6 bases). Germline V lookup: CDR1 LNHDA, CDR2 SQIVND (reference sequence). V lost 5 bases and J lost 4, with 12 bases in between. This CDR3 is 14 amino acids long. The CDR3 DNA is TGTGCCAGTAGTCCGCACAGGGCGAATCAGCCCCAGCATTTT. Protein: CASSPHRANQPQHF.

This clonotype was observed at least ten times. The CDR3 nucleotides read TGCAGTGCTAGAGATGGTAGGGGAAACACCATATATTTT. Translating gives CSARDGRGNTIYF. The rearrangement links TRBV20-1 to TRBJ1-3; D remains ambiguous. Trimming shortened V by 0 bases and J by 4 bases, and 7 bases separated the two germline ends. CDR3 length equals 13 residues. From germline, CDR1 is DFQATT and CDR2 SNEGSKA (reference sequence).

This clonotype was seen ten or more times. The rearrangement joins TRBV27 to TRBJ2-3; TRBD2 matches at 8 bases. The CDR3 covers 17 residues. Germline-derived CDR1 and CDR2 are MNHEY and SMNVEV (reference sequence). The V segment lost 5 bases and the J segment 4 bases; nucleotides outside the gene matches: 14. This CDR3 reads CASSLRGAGELPDTQYF. The CDR3, as DNA: TGTGCCAGCAGTCTCCGGGGAGCGGGAGAGCTCCCAGATACGCAGTATTTT.

This clonotype was seen ten or more times. The V gene is TRBV28, the J gene TRBJ1-1; tentatively, D is TRBD1 (6 bases). Trimming left V 6 bases short and J 5 bases short, with 19 bases between. The CDR3 length is 15 residues. Germline CDR1 and CDR2: MDHEN and SYDVKM. DNA for the CDR3: TGTGCCAGCAGCCAAGGGGGGGGGGCATGGACTGAAGCTTTCTTT. Translating gives CASSQGGGAWTEAFF.

The V and J genes are TRBV3-1 and TRBJ1-4; no clear D. The V gene lost 4 bases and the J gene lost 0 bases, with 12 bases spanning the gap. This CDR3 is built from 16 residues. CDR1 and CDR2 from the germline V gene are LGHDT and YNNKEL (reference sequence). The CDR3 DNA follows: TGTGCCAGCAGCCTTGTTACGGCCACAACTAATGAAAAACTGTTTTTT. Translation: CASSLVTATTNEKLFF.

This clonotype has a count of ten or more. The genes are TRBV28 and TRBJ2-1; tentative D call: TRBD1 (5 bases). Germline CDR1 is MDHEN and CDR2 is SYDVKM. This CDR3 spans 15 amino acids. V was cut by 7 bases and J by 6 bases, with 19 bases left in between. This CDR3 reads CASKANRMMGNEQFF. The CDR3 DNA sequence: TGTGCCAGCAAGGCAAACAGGATGATGGGCAATGAGCAGTTCTTC.

This clonotype was observed at least ten times. The rearrangement uses TRBV6-5 and TRBJ1-1, with D perhaps matching TRBD1 (5 bases). The length of the CDR3 is 15 residues. V gave up 4 bases and J gave up 1 base, with 13 bases separating them. CDR1 MNHEY and CDR2 SVGAGI come from the germline V gene. The CDR3: CASSSYGGTNTEAFF. CDR3 in DNA: TGTGCCAGCAGTTCCTATGGGGGGACGAACACTGAAGCTTTCTTT.

The V gene is TRBV30, the J gene TRBJ1-1, with TRBD1 matching 7 bases. The CDR3 runs 13 residues. The V gene end was trimmed by 5 bases and the J gene end by 4 bases; junction bases not matched to a gene: 7. Germline CDR1 is GTSNPN and CDR2 is SVGIG (reference sequence). The CDR3 region has the DNA TGTGCCTGGGCCGGGACAGCGGGCACTGAAGCTTTCTTT. Amino acid sequence: CAWAGTAGTEAFF.

This clonotype was observed at least ten times. V gene TRBV4-3 combines with J gene TRBJ2-7, with a possible D match to TRBD2 (6 bases). V lost 0 bases to trimming and J lost 3 bases, with 12 bases between them. The CDR3 extends over 15 amino acids. Germline CDR1 LGHNA, CDR2 YSLEER. The CDR3 bases are TGCGCCAGCAGCCAAGATCTACGGGGGAACTACGAGCAGTACTTC. Residues: CASSQDLRGNYEQYF.